The present T cell receptor (beta chain) was sequenced within a study of blood T cell repertoires in COVID-19. Study-level information: Samples came from the United States, Italy and Spain, spanning acute and convalescent COVID-19. T cells, B-cell-depleted T cells, or PBMCs provided the cDNA or gDNA that served as material.

This CDR3 has 15 residues. The germline V and J ends were trimmed by 5 bases and 3 bases, with 16 bases remaining between them. Germline loops: CDR1 SGHTA, CDR2 FQGNSA. Methods used by the authors: Nucleated cell counts were estimated from reference gene primer amplification. Assay used: immunoSEQ multiplex PCR; TCRdb lists only in-frame clones, some missing. V, J and clone size were drawn from that table, and D and trimming were deduced from the DNA. The repertoire holds over 100,000 clones, 84% seen once, with about 10% in the top ten. The TCR comes from a man between 35 and 55 years old with active or convalescent COVID-19. Material: peripheral blood. The V and J genes are TRBV7-2 and TRBJ2-5, with unresolved D. For the CDR3, the DNA is TGTGCCAGCAGCCTTGACTTTCTGCGAAAAGAGACCCAGTACTTC. Its translation is CASSLDFLRKETQYF.